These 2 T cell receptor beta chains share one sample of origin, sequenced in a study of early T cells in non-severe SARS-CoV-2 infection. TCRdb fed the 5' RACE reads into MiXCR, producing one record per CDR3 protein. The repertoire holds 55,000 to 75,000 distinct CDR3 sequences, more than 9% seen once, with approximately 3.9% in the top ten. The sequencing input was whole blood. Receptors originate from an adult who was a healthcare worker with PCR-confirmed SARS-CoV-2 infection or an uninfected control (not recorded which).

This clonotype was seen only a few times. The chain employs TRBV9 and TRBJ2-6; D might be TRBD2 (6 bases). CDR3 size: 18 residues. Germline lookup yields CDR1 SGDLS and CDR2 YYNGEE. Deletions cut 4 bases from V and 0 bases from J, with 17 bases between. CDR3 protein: CASSPRDSGISGANVLTF. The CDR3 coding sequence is TGTGCCAGCAGCCCCCGGGATAGCGGCATCTCTGGGGCCAACGTCCTGACTTTC.

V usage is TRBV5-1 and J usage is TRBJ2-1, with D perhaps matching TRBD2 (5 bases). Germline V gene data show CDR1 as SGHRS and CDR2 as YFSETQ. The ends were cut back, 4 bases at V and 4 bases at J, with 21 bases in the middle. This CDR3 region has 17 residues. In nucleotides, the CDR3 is TGCGCCAGCAGCACCTCCGCGCTGGGTAGCGCGTACAATGAGCAGTTCTTC. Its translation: CASSTSALGSAYNEQFF. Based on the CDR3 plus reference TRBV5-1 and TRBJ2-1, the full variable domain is KAGVTQTPRYLIKTRGQQVTLSCSPISGHRSVSWYQQTPGQGLQFLFEYFSETQRNKGNFPGRFSGRQFSNSRSEMNVSTLELGDSALYLCASSTSALGSAYNEQFFGPGTRLTVL.